This entry features one TCR beta chain sequence. TCRdb's table, derived via immunoSEQ multiplex PCR, lists solely in-frame clones and lacks some. The sample has 150,000 to 200,000 clones, about 85% seen once. This entry belongs to a study of blood T cell repertoires in COVID-19. CDR3 length: 16 amino acids. Germline trimming cut 0 bases from V and 4 bases from J; bases unmatched to any gene: 4. Germline lookup yields CDR1 LGHNA and CDR2 YSLEER. The genes are TRBV4-3 and TRBJ1-4, with 8 bases aligning to TRBD1. The sequence was collected from a woman between 45 and 60 years old who had recovered from COVID-19. The sequencing input was PBMCs or T cells enriched from blood (not recorded which). CDR3 coding DNA: TGCGCCAGCAGCCAAGATGGACAGGGCCGTAATGAAAAACTGTTTTTT. This translates into CASSQDGQGRNEKLFF.